The 18 T cell receptor beta chains in this list originate from one sample, sequenced in a study of blood T cell repertoires in COVID-19. Clones were sequenced by immunoSEQ multiplex PCR, and TCRdb holds only the in-frame ones, with some missing. This table has approximately 300,000 clones, about nine tenths appearing once. Sequences were obtained from PBMCs or T cells enriched from blood (not recorded which). The receptors here all came from a young woman who had recovered from COVID-19.

J is TRBJ2-6 and V is TRBV4-1; possibly TRBD1 for D (6 bases). This CDR3 has 19 residues. The germline V and J ends were trimmed by 0 bases and 4 bases, with 19 bases remaining between them. From germline, CDR1 is MGHRA and CDR2 YSYEKL. DNA of the CDR3: TGCGCCAGCAGCCAAGATCAAGGCCTAAGGGGGTACGGGGCCAACGTCCTGACTTTC. Protein sequence: CASSQDQGLRGYGANVLTF.

The chain employs TRBV19 and TRBJ1-1; tentatively, D is TRBD1 (5 bases). The V and J ends lost 4 bases and 2 bases respectively, with 8 bases between them. CDR3 length equals 13 residues. Germline-derived CDR1 and CDR2 are LNHDA and SQIVND (reference sequence). The CDR3 coding sequence is TGTGCCAGTAGTAAAGGGGCTAACACTGAAGCTTTCTTT. Its translation: CASSKGANTEAFF.

This sequence joins TRBV5-1 and TRBJ2-7, with TRBD1 as a possible D gene (5 bases). From germline, CDR1 is SGHRS and CDR2 YFSETQ. Trimming cost V 1 base and J 1 base, with 9 bases left between them. This CDR3 contains 14 residues. The CDR3 DNA is TGCGCCAGCAGCTTGACGCAGGGATCCTACGAGCAGTACTTC. It yields the protein CASSLTQGSYEQYF.

V usage is TRBV27 and J usage is TRBJ1-2, with 7 bases identical to TRBD1. The junction had 5 bases not matched to a gene; V was cut back by 2 bases and J by 2 bases. The CDR3 contains 15 residues. Germline lookup yields CDR1 MNHEY and CDR2 SMNVEV (reference sequence). In DNA form, the CDR3 reads TGTGCCAGCAGTTTAATTCCAGGGGGAAACTATGGCTACACCTTC. Its translation: CASSLIPGGNYGYTF.

V usage is TRBV6-5 and J usage is TRBJ2-1; 7 positions agree with TRBD2. This CDR3 spans 14 amino acids. V shed 0 bases and J 6 bases; nucleotides not matched to a gene: 2. CDR1 and CDR2 (germline): MNHEY, SVGAGI. CDR3 region: CASSYSASGNEQFF. The CDR3 DNA sequence: TGTGCCAGCAGTTACTCGGCTAGCGGCAATGAGCAGTTCTTC.

The chain is built from TRBV30 and TRBJ1-4; TRBD1 is a possible D gene (5 bases). The V and J ends lost 3 bases and 0 bases respectively, with 8 bases between them. The length of the CDR3 is 14 residues. The germline V gene has CDR1 GTSNPN and CDR2 SVGIG (reference sequence). This CDR3 reads CAWSQTATNEKLFF. The CDR3 DNA is TGTGCCTGGAGCCAGACAGCAACTAATGAAAAACTGTTTTTT.

This clone was detected only once. The V and J genes are TRBV7-9 and TRBJ2-7, with D tentatively TRBD2 (6 bases). V lost 10 bases, J lost 2 bases, and 12 bases lay in between. Germline V gene data show CDR1 as SEHNR and CDR2 as FQNEAQ (reference sequence). The CDR3 is made up of 12 amino acids. Here the CDR3 reads CATGTVTYEQYF. CDR3 bases: TGTGCCACCGGGACTGTGACCTACGAGCAGTACTTC.

The chain links TRBV6-1 to TRBJ1-6; D call uncertain. Trimming left V 2 bases short and J 5 bases short, with 7 bases between. Germline values: CDR1 MNHNS, CDR2 SASEGT. The CDR3 spans 14 residues. The CDR3 sequence is CASSEQVNNSPLHF. DNA of the CDR3: TGTGCCAGCAGTGAACAGGTGAATAATTCACCCCTCCACTTT.

The gene calls are TRBV11-2 and TRBJ2-2, with D perhaps matching TRBD1 (6 bases). V was shortened by 5 bases and J by 0 bases, with 10 bases between the two germline ends. CDR3 length: 15 residues. Germline CDR1 SGHAT, CDR2 FQNNGV. CDR3 DNA sequence: TGTGCCAGCAGCGGACAGCTCGCGAACACCGGGGAGCTGTTTTTT. Its translation is CASSGQLANTGELFF.

V and J are TRBV7-9 and TRBJ2-1; a weak D match, TRBD2 (7 bases). The CDR3 extends over 16 amino acids. Trimming removed 0 bases at V and 8 bases at J, with 17 bases between. Germline V gene lookup returns CDR1 SEHNR and CDR2 FQNEAQ (reference sequence). Here the CDR3 reads CASSLAFGRGLDEQFF. In DNA, the CDR3 is TGTGCCAGCAGCTTAGCGTTTGGGCGGGGGCTAGATGAGCAGTTCTTC.

This clone was recorded only once. This chain uses TRBV19 with TRBJ2-2; 8 nucleotides align to TRBD2. Germline V lookup: CDR1 LNHDA, CDR2 SQIVND (reference sequence). V lost 5 bases and J lost 8; bases outside the gene matches: 10. The CDR3 runs 15 residues. The CDR3 sequence: CASSRKREIAGELFF. For the CDR3, the DNA is TGTGCCAGTAGTCGTAAGCGGGAGATAGCGGGGGAGCTGTTTTTT.

The rearrangement links TRBV28 to TRBJ1-2; D not certain. CDR3 size: 11 residues. The V gene's germline CDR1 is MDHEN and CDR2 SYDVKM. Trimming left V 7 bases short and J 0 bases short, with 3 bases between. In nucleotides, the CDR3 is TGTGCCAGCACTTCTAACTATGGCTACACCTTC. Amino acids: CASTSNYGYTF.

CDR3 sequence: CASSSQREAGNEQFF. The CDR3 DNA sequence: TGTGCCAGCAGTTCCCAGCGGGAGGCCGGGAATGAGCAGTTCTTC. The chain couples TRBV27 to TRBJ2-1; TRBD2 agrees at 9 bases. CDR1 and CDR2 (germline): MNHEY, SMNVEV (reference sequence). This CDR3 is built from 15 residues. V trimming: 4 bases; J trimming: 7 bases; junction bases outside the gene matches: 8.

V usage is TRBV29-1 and J usage is TRBJ1-5; D might be TRBD1 (5 bases). CDR3 length: 13 amino acids. Per germline, CDR1 SQVTM and CDR2 ANQGSEA. V lost 0 bases and J lost 4, with 7 bases in between. Here the CDR3 DNA reads TGCAGCGTTGAAGAGGGGGGGAATCAGCCCCAGCATTTT. Amino acid sequence: CSVEEGGNQPQHF. The variable domain in full, completed from reference TRBV29-1 and TRBJ1-5, reads SAVISQKPSRDICQRGTSLTIQCQVDSQVTMMFWYRQQPGQSLTLIATANQGSEATYESGFVIDKFPISRPNLTFSTLTVSNMSPEDSSIYLCSVEEGGNQPQHFGDGTRLSIL.

This clone came up once. The rearrangement uses TRBV5-1 and TRBJ1-1, with a weak D call TRBD1 (5 bases). The CDR3 runs 18 residues. In germline, CDR1 is SGHRS, CDR2 YFSETQ. The germline V and J ends were trimmed by 0 bases and 0 bases, with 18 bases remaining between them. The CDR3 DNA sequence: TGCGCCAGCAGCTTGGCCCTGGCAGGGTATCCCATGAACACTGAAGCTTTCTTT. This encodes CASSLALAGYPMNTEAFF.

This sequence joins TRBV19 and TRBJ2-7, with D maybe TRBD2 (6 bases). Trimming took off 5 bases at V and 7 bases at J, with 18 bases between the two ends. The CDR3 is 14 residues long. Germline lookup yields CDR1 LNHDA and CDR2 SQIVND (reference sequence). The DNA of the CDR3 is TGTGCCAGTAGTCCCGCGGGGTTTCAGGCGGAGCAGTACTTC. Residues: CASSPAGFQAEQYF.

This clone was detected once. The rearrangement joins TRBV2 to TRBJ2-7; 8 positions agree with TRBD1. The CDR3 is made up of 14 amino acids. CDR1 is SNHLY and CDR2 is FYNNEI in the germline V gene. The V and J ends lost 5 bases and 1 base, in that order; junction bases with no gene match: 4. The CDR3 region has the DNA TGTGCCAGCAGTCGACAGGGGTCGTCCTACGAGCAGTACTTC. Translating gives CASSRQGSSYEQYF.

CDR3 amino acids: CASSLIRNTEAFF. The CDR3 DNA reads as TGTGCCAGCAGTTTAATTCGGAACACTGAAGCTTTCTTT. The rearrangement uses TRBV12-3 or TRBV12-4 and TRBJ1-1; the D is unclear. This CDR3 spans 13 amino acids. V was cut by 2 bases and J by 1 base, with 5 bases left in between.